Below, 17 T cell receptor beta chains from the same sample are listed, as sequenced in a study of OX40 agonist ivuxolimab in advanced cancers. The library was generated by the immunoSEQ multiplex PCR assay. TCRdb holds this immuneACCESS table with in-frame rearrangements only. Some clones are missing; in checked studies, unresolved V genes explain under half, and the rest has no known cause. The sample table contains some 40,000 clones; only one count was recorded for 80% to 95% of them. Jointly, the top ten make up about 16% of the sample. The sequenced sample was CD4+ or CD8+ T cells sorted from blood, obtained in a trial of the OX40 agonist ivuxolimab. Source of these receptors: an adult with an advanced solid tumor such as melanoma, head and neck, liver or kidney cancer.

The gene calls are TRBV4-2 and TRBJ2-5; 8 nucleotides align to TRBD2. The length of the CDR3 is 16 residues. V shed 0 bases, J shed 0 bases, and the junction held 3 bases outside the gene matches. Looked up from germline, CDR1 is LGHNA and CDR2 is YNFKEQ. This CDR3 is CASSQELAAYQETQYF. CDR3 coding DNA: TGTGCCAGCAGCCAAGAACTAGCGGCGTACCAAGAGACCCAGTACTTC.

In its sample, this clone was seen once. The rearrangement joins TRBV29-1 to TRBJ2-5, with 8 bases aligning to TRBD1. The CDR3 is 14 residues long. Looked up from germline, CDR1 is SQVTM and CDR2 is ANQGSEA. The V gene end was trimmed by 4 bases and the J gene end by 1 base; junction bases not matched to a gene: 5. The CDR3 DNA sequence: TGCAGCGTTGTGCCGGACAGGGCCCAAGAGACCCAGTACTTC. It encodes CSVVPDRAQETQYF.

The chain is built from TRBV5-6 and TRBJ1-6, with a tentative D call TRBD1 (5 bases). The V and J ends lost 0 bases and 6 bases respectively, with 10 bases between them. CDR3 length equals 15 residues. Germline V gives CDR1 SGHDT, CDR2 YYEEEE. In nucleotides, the CDR3 is TGTGCCAGCAGCTTGGATCAAGGGGCTAATTCACCCCTCCACTTT. Amino acids: CASSLDQGANSPLHF.

The rearrangement links TRBV28 to TRBJ2-7, with a tentative D call TRBD1 (6 bases). Germline values: CDR1 MDHEN, CDR2 SYDVKM. CDR3 length equals 15 residues. V shed 3 bases and J shed 3 bases, with 15 bases lying between them. This CDR3 reads CASSFLQGGGYEQYF. As DNA, the CDR3 is TGTGCCAGCAGTTTTCTCCAAGGGGGTGGCTACGAGCAGTACTTC. Combining the CDR3 with reference TRBV28 and TRBJ2-7 gives the whole variable domain DVKVTQSSRYLVKRTGEKVFLECVQDMDHENMFWYRQDPGLGLRLIYFSYDVKMKEKGDIPEGYSVSREKKERFSLILESASTNQTSMYLCASSFLQGGGYEQYFGPGTRLTVT.

This chain uses TRBV5-1 with TRBJ1-2; TRBD1 matches 9 bases. Germline CDR1 SGHRS, CDR2 YFSETQ. The CDR3 length is 17 residues. J was trimmed by 7 bases and V by 0 bases; bases with no gene match: 13. CDR3 region: CASSLGRPLGTGFGYTF. As DNA, the CDR3 is TGCGCCAGCAGCTTGGGTCGACCCCTAGGGACAGGGTTTGGCTACACCTTC.

This sequence joins TRBV6-4 and TRBJ1-3; D uncertain. V was pared by 0 bases and J by 4 bases, with 16 bases between. The germline V gene has CDR1 MRHNA and CDR2 SNTAGT. The CDR3 has 17 amino acids. The CDR3 DNA reads TGTGCCAGCAGTGACTCGGTCCCTACGACTTTCGGAAACACCATATATTTT. This gives the protein CASSDSVPTTFGNTIYF.

The chain combines TRBV2 with TRBJ1-1; D might be TRBD1 (6 bases). The CDR3 has 13 amino acids. CDR1 is SNHLY, CDR2 FYNNEI, per germline. Trimming left V 5 bases short and J 2 bases short, with 9 bases between. CDR3 in amino acids: CASSLQGNTEAFF. The CDR3 DNA sequence: TGTGCCAGCAGTCTACAGGGTAACACTGAAGCTTTCTTT.

The gene calls are TRBV2 and TRBJ2-5; 12 bases map to TRBD2. The J call may be in error: the DNA end matches TRBJ2-7 better. Germline values: CDR1 SNHLY, CDR2 FYNNEI. The CDR3 runs to 14 residues. CDR3 coding DNA: TGTGCCAGCAGTGATACTAGCGGGGGGTACGAGCAGTACTTC. This translates into CASSDTSGGYEQYF.

The chain links TRBV15 to TRBJ2-1; 9 nucleotides agree with TRBD2. CDR1 is LNHNV and CDR2 is YYDKDF in the germline V gene (reference sequence). V shed 8 bases, J shed 4 bases, and the junction held 3 bases outside the gene matches. This CDR3 has 13 amino acids. The CDR3 nucleotides read TGTGCCACCGGAACTAGCGGGTACAATGAGCAGTTCTTC. Protein sequence: CATGTSGYNEQFF.

This clone was observed once. The chain combines TRBV28 with TRBJ2-3; 8 bases align to TRBD2. Germline V gene sequence: CDR1 MDHEN, CDR2 SYDVKM. This CDR3 is built from 16 residues. V dropped 8 bases and J dropped 6; count of bases not matched to a gene: 16. The CDR3 loop is CASGFIAGTRGDTQYF. CDR3 DNA sequence: TGTGCCAGCGGATTCATCGCCGGGACTAGGGGGGATACGCAGTATTTT.

A remark on this clone: At one end, the junction sequence differs from germline, possibly due to a read error. The V call is TRBV7-8, the J call TRBJ2-5; 8 nucleotides agree with TRBD1. CDR1 SGHVS and CDR2 FQNEAQ come from the germline V gene. This CDR3 is built from 13 residues. CDR3 amino acids: CASSLGSPDRADF. The CDR3 nucleotides read TGTGCCAGCAGCTTGGGTTCCCCGGACAGGGCAGACTTC.

This rearrangement joins TRBV2 to TRBJ2-5; D is unresolved. This CDR3 contains 11 residues. Germline V lookup: CDR1 SNHLY, CDR2 FYNNEI. V was trimmed by 5 bases and J by 7 bases, leaving 8 bases between them. CDR3 bases: TGTGCCAGCAGTACGCCAGCGACCCAGTACTTC. Protein: CASSTPATQYF.

The gene calls are TRBV9 and TRBJ2-1; the match to TRBD1 covers 7 bases. CDR1 SGDLS and CDR2 YYNGEE come from the germline V gene. After removal of 4 bases from V and 1 base from J, the junction contained 2 bases not matched to a gene. The CDR3 covers 14 residues. The CDR3 loop is CASSPGGSYNEQFF. The CDR3 DNA sequence: TGTGCCAGCAGCCCAGGGGGTTCCTACAATGAGCAGTTCTTC.

Of note for this clone: Other DNA sequences in the sample encode the same CDR3. The V gene is TRBV27, the J gene TRBJ2-3, with D unresolved. The CDR3 runs to 14 residues. The V end lost 2 bases, the J end lost 6 bases, and 12 bases lay between the germline ends. Germline-derived CDR1 and CDR2 are MNHEY and SMNVEV (reference sequence). This CDR3 is CASSLIGTTDTQYF. The CDR3 nucleotides are TGTGCCAGCAGTTTAATCGGTACAACGGATACGCAGTATTTT.

The gene calls are TRBV6-5 and TRBJ2-2; D might be TRBD1 (5 bases). CDR1 is MNHEY, CDR2 SVGAGI, per germline. V dropped 5 bases and J dropped 10 bases, with 11 bases sitting between them. The CDR3 extends over 12 amino acids. The CDR3 reads CASSPQGEELFF. CDR3 nucleotide sequence: TGTGCCAGCAGTCCACAAGGGGAGGAGCTGTTTTTT.

The V and J genes are TRBV6-6 and TRBJ2-7; tentatively, D is TRBD1 or TRBD2 (6 bases each). The CDR3 covers 14 residues. Germline CDR1 is MNHNY and CDR2 is SVGAGI (reference sequence). Trimming stripped 6 bases from V and 2 bases from J, with 14 bases between. The CDR3 coding sequence is TGTGCCAGCAGACCCGTCGGGGGCGCCTACGAGCAGTACTTC. Its translation: CASRPVGGAYEQYF.

The chain recombines TRBV6-5 with TRBJ2-7; D is possibly TRBD1 (5 bases). Germline CDR1 and CDR2: MNHEY and SVGAGI. The V end was cut by 0 bases, the J end by 3 bases, with 9 bases between. CDR3 length: 14 residues. The CDR3 reads CASSYSSQGYEQYF. Here the CDR3 DNA reads TGTGCCAGCAGTTACTCGAGCCAGGGCTACGAGCAGTACTTC.